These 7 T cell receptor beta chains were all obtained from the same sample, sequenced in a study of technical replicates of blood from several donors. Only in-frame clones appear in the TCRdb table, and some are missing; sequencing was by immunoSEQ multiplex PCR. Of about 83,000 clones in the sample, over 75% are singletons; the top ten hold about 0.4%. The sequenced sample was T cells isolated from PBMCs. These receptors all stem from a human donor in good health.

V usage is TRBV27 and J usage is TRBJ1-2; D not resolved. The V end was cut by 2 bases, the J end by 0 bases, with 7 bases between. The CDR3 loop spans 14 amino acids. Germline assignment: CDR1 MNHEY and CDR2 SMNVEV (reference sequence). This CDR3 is CASSLDGPNYGYTF. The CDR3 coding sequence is TGTGCCAGCAGTTTAGATGGGCCTAACTATGGCTACACCTTC.

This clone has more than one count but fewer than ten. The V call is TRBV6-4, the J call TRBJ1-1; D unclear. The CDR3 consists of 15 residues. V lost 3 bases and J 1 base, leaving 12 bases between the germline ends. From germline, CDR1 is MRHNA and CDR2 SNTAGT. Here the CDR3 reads CASSESALENTEAFF. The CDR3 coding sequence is TGTGCCAGCAGTGAAAGCGCACTGGAGAACACTGAAGCTTTCTTT.

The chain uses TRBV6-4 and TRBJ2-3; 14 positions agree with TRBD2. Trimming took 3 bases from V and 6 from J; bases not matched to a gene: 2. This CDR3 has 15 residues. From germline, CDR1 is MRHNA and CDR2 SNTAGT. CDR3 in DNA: TGTGCCAGCAGTGAGGGGACTAGCGGGAGTGATACGCAGTATTTT. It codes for CASSEGTSGSDTQYF.

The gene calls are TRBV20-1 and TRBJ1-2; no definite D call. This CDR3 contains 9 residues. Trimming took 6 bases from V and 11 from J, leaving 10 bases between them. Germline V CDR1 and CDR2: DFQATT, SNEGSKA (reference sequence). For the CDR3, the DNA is TGCAGTGCAAATGAACTATACACCTTC. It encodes CSANELYTF.

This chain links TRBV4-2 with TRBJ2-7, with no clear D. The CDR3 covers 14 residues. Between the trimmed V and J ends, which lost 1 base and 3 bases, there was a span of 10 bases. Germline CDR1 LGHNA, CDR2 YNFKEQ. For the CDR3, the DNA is TGTGCCAGCAGCCAAGCAAGAGATCACTACGAGCAGTACTTC. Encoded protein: CASSQARDHYEQYF.

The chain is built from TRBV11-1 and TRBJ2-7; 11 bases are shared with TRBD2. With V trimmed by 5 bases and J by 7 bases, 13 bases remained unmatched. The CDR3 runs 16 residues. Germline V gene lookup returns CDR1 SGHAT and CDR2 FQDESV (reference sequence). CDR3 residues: CASSQRTSGSSREQYF. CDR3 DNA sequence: TGTGCCAGCAGCCAACGAACTAGCGGGAGTTCTAGGGAGCAGTACTTC. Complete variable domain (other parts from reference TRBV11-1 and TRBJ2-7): EAEVAQSPRYKITEKSQAVAFWCDPISGHATLYWYRQILGQGPELLVQFQDESVVDDSQLPKDRFSAERLKGVDSTLKIQPAELGDSAMYLCASSQRTSGSSREQYFGPGTRLTVT.

DNA of the CDR3: TGCGCCAGCAGCCAGACTAGCGGTACCTACGAGCAGTACTTC. This encodes CASSQTSGTYEQYF. The chain carries TRBV4-3 and TRBJ2-7; the match to TRBD2 covers 9 bases. Per germline, CDR1 LGHNA and CDR2 YSLEER. This CDR3 spans 14 amino acids. V dropped 3 bases and J dropped 2; count of bases not matched to a gene: 2.